This section outlines one T cell receptor (beta chain) sequence together with its context. This entry is derived from a study of T cells in localized non-small cell lung cancer. Germline values: CDR1 MNHNS, CDR2 SASEGT. V was trimmed by 10 bases and J by 0 bases, leaving 11 bases between them. There are 13 residues in the CDR3. The data were produced by immunoSEQ multiplex PCR, yet TCRdb's version contains in-frame clones alone and is incomplete. Among approximately 47,000 clones listed, around 86% were seen once. This sequence originates from a man between 40 and 69 years old with stage II lung adenocarcinoma. The sample in question was PBMCs, obtained before any cancer treatment. The V and J genes are TRBV6-1 and TRBJ2-3, with a weak D call TRBD1 (5 bases). The CDR3 sequence: CAIGAGSTDTQYF. The CDR3 nucleotides are TGTGCCATAGGGGCAGGGAGCACAGATACGCAGTATTTT.